This T cell receptor beta chain was recovered during a study of T cells in tumors after PD-1 blockade. Study as a whole: Treatment was either pembrolizumab 200 mg every 3 weeks or cemiplimab 350 mg every 2 weeks. A subset received ongoing vismodegib 150 mg daily alongside anti-PD-1 therapy.

Germline V gene data show CDR1 as KGHDR and CDR2 as SFDVKD. V lost 5 bases and J 2 bases, leaving 14 bases between the germline ends. This CDR3 region has 15 residues. Template: tumor biopsy or peripheral blood genomic DNA, roughly 600-6,004 ng per sample. The method was immunoSEQ multiplex PCR; TCRdb's version includes in-frame clones alone and lacks a portion of them. Among fewer than 55,000 clones listed, over 70% were seen once. The chain links TRBV24-1 to TRBJ2-5; TRBD1 might be the D (6 bases). This TCR derives from a human donor with basal cell carcinoma. The input for sequencing was PBMCs, taken before anti-PD-1 treatment. CDR3 in DNA: TGTGCCACCAGTGTTGGACAGATTTCACAAGAGACCCAGTACTTC. Its translation is CATSVGQISQETQYF.